What follows are 16 T cell receptor beta chains derived from one specimen sequenced in a study of OX40 agonist ivuxolimab in advanced cancers. Some clones are missing from TCRdb's copy, which holds only in-frame ones; the method was immunoSEQ multiplex PCR. The sample lists roughly 97,000 clones; around nine tenths were seen once. The sequencing here drew on CD4+ or CD8+ T cells sorted from blood, taken in a trial of the OX40 agonist ivuxolimab. The origin of the receptors is an adult with an advanced solid tumor such as melanoma, head and neck, liver or kidney cancer.

V gene TRBV7-2 combines with J gene TRBJ2-7; no clear D gene. Per germline, CDR1 SGHTA and CDR2 FQGNSA. The V end lost 3 bases, the J end lost 2 bases, and 26 bases lay between the germline ends. The length of the CDR3 is 19 residues. The CDR3 nucleotides read TGTGCCAGCAGCTTGCGACCCCCTTTGGGCCCACCGTGGGCCTACGAGCAGTACTTC. Translation: CASSLRPPLGPPWAYEQYF.

The V call is TRBV6-1, the J call TRBJ1-6, with D perhaps TRBD1 (6 bases). V gave up 4 bases and J gave up 8 bases, with 15 bases separating them. Germline V gene sequence: CDR1 MNHNS, CDR2 SASEGT. The CDR3 is 15 residues long. The CDR3 sequence: CASSGSRQAHSPLHF. The CDR3 coding sequence is TGTGCCAGCAGTGGTTCCCGACAGGCCCATTCACCCCTCCACTTT.

V is TRBV13 and J is TRBJ1-4; D unclear. This CDR3 comprises 15 residues. The V end lost 2 bases, the J end lost 8 bases, and 15 bases lay between the germline ends. Germline CDR1 and CDR2: PRHDT and FYEKMQ (reference sequence). The CDR3 sequence: CASSLYGDVGEKLFF. The CDR3 coding sequence is TGTGCCAGCAGCTTATATGGGGATGTGGGGGAAAAACTGTTTTTT. The complete variable domain, with remaining parts taken from reference TRBV13 and TRBJ1-4, reads AAGVIQSPRHLIKEKRETATLKCYPIPRHDTVYWYQQGPGQDPQFLISFYEKMQSDKGSIPDRFSAQQFSDYHSELNMSSLELGDSALYFCASSLYGDVGEKLFFGSGTQLSVL.

This sequence joins TRBV5-4 and TRBJ2-2; a weak D match, TRBD2 (6 bases). In germline, CDR1 is SGHNT, CDR2 YYREEE (reference sequence). The CDR3 sequence is 15 residues long. V dropped 4 bases and J dropped 7 bases, with 17 bases sitting between them. For the CDR3, the DNA is TGTGCCAGCAGCGAGGGAGGAATTCAGAACGGGGAGCTGTTTTTT. Its protein product is CASSEGGIQNGELFF.

Only one count was recorded for this clone. V and J are TRBV7-9 and TRBJ1-4; D remains unclear. Germline values: CDR1 SEHNR, CDR2 FQNEAQ (reference sequence). The CDR3 is 17 amino acids. The V and J ends lost 1 base and 0 bases respectively, with 12 bases between them. CDR3 loop: CASSLVRSDTTNEKLFF. The DNA of the CDR3 is TGTGCCAGCAGCTTAGTTCGGAGCGATACAACTAATGAAAAACTGTTTTTT.

V usage is TRBV7-9 and J usage is TRBJ1-4, with 7 bases aligning to TRBD1. The CDR3 runs 16 residues. J was trimmed by 10 bases and V by 1 base; bases with no gene match: 12. The germline V gene encodes CDR1 SEHNR and CDR2 FQNEAQ (reference sequence). The CDR3 is CASSLDQTGIYGKLFF. The CDR3, as DNA: TGTGCCAGCAGCTTAGATCAGACAGGGATTTACGGAAAACTGTTTTTT.

V is TRBV7-8 and J is TRBJ2-7, with unresolved D. V lost 0 bases and J 1 base, leaving 10 bases between the germline ends. Germline V gene data show CDR1 as SGHVS and CDR2 as FQNEAQ. CDR3 size: 15 residues. The chain's CDR3 is CASSLAVPDSYEQYF. DNA of the CDR3: TGTGCCAGCAGCTTAGCAGTACCGGATTCCTACGAGCAGTACTTC.

The chain is built from TRBV12-5 and TRBJ1-1; no firm D call. V was clipped by 5 bases and J by 4 bases, with 8 bases between them. The CDR3 runs 12 residues. The V gene's germline CDR1 is LGHNT and CDR2 FRNRAP. The CDR3 here is CASGLGGTEAFF. The CDR3 DNA follows: TGTGCTAGTGGTCTAGGTGGCACTGAAGCTTTCTTT.

The chain couples TRBV2 to TRBJ1-5, with D unresolved. With 4 bases removed from V and 1 base from J, the gap between germline ends came to 8 bases. The CDR3 length is 14 residues. Germline V gene lookup returns CDR1 SNHLY and CDR2 FYNNEI. The CDR3 protein is CASSVAGSNQPQHF. The CDR3 DNA follows: TGTGCCAGCAGTGTGGCGGGCAGCAATCAGCCCCAGCATTTT.

V usage is TRBV18 and J usage is TRBJ1-1; D perhaps matches TRBD1 (6 bases). Trimming took off 6 bases at V and 1 base at J, with 12 bases between the two ends. This CDR3 has 14 amino acids. The germline V gene encodes CDR1 KGHSH and CDR2 LQKENI. For the CDR3, the DNA is TGTGCCAGCTCGGAACAGGGAGGGAACACTGAAGCTTTCTTT. Translated, it gives CASSEQGGNTEAFF.

This chain connects TRBV28 to TRBJ1-1, with D maybe TRBD1 (6 bases). With 6 bases removed from V and 9 bases from J, the gap between germline ends came to 14 bases. The CDR3 has 12 residues. The germline V gene has CDR1 MDHEN and CDR2 SYDVKM. In DNA form, the CDR3 reads TGTGCCAGCAGACGTATTACAGGGAAAGCTTTCTTT. Protein sequence: CASRRITGKAFF.

This clone has a single count. The chain has TRBV9 and TRBJ1-3; 10 nucleotides align to TRBD1. This CDR3 region has 16 residues. Trimming took 0 bases from V and 4 from J; bases not matched to a gene: 4. Germline CDR1 and CDR2: SGDLS and YYNGEE. The CDR3 bases are TGTGCCAGCAGCGTAGAGGGACAGGGGACCGGAAACACCATATATTTT. It translates to CASSVEGQGTGNTIYF.

This chain joins TRBV27 and TRBJ1-1; TRBD1 matches at 8 bases. The CDR3 contains 17 residues. The V gene end was trimmed by 4 bases and the J gene end by 11 bases; junction bases not matched to a gene: 21. Germline lookup yields CDR1 MNHEY and CDR2 SMNVEV (reference sequence). CDR3 coding DNA: TGTGCCAGCAGTTCCCTAATGAAAAAACAGGGGGGCGGAGGGGCTTTCTTT. This codes for CASSSLMKKQGGGGAFF.

This rearrangement joins TRBV11-1 to TRBJ2-7; D might be TRBD1 or TRBD2, each matching 5 bases. Per germline, CDR1 SGHAT and CDR2 FQDESV (reference sequence). The V end lost 1 base, the J end lost 0 bases, and 13 bases lay between the germline ends. The CDR3 consists of 16 residues. CDR3 sequence reads: CASSLDWDGSSYEQYF. CDR3 nucleotide sequence: TGTGCCAGCAGCTTAGATTGGGACGGTAGCTCCTACGAGCAGTACTTC.

The genes are TRBV30 and TRBJ2-5; TRBD2 aligns across 14 bases. CDR1 is GTSNPN and CDR2 is SVGIG in the germline V gene (reference sequence). V lost 3 bases, J lost 2 bases, and 5 bases stayed unmatched. This CDR3 spans 16 amino acids. CDR3 DNA sequence: TGTGCCTGGAGCGGTGGACTAGCGGGGGGACAAGAGACCCAGTACTTC. Translation gives CAWSGGLAGGQETQYF. Together with reference TRBV30 and TRBJ2-5, the CDR3 gives the full variable domain: SQTIHQWPATLVQPVGSPLSLECTVEGTSNPNLYWYRQAAGRGLQLLFYSVGIGQISSEVPQNLSASRPQDRQFILSSKKLLLSDSGFYLCAWSGGLAGGQETQYFGPGTRLLVL.

V and J are TRBV19 and TRBJ2-1, with 7 bases lining up with TRBD1. V shed 6 bases and J 6 bases; nucleotides not matched to a gene: 2. CDR3 size: 12 residues. Germline values: CDR1 LNHDA, CDR2 SQIVND (reference sequence). Here the CDR3 DNA reads TGTGCCAGTAGCGACAGGGCCAATGAGCAGTTCTTC. Protein product: CASSDRANEQFF.